This T cell receptor beta chain originates from a study of cytomegalovirus exposure and HLA in healthy donors. Notes on the study in general: Most CMV-associated TCR beta chains appeared HLA-restricted in a later analysis.

Participants comprised healthy donors of bone marrow. The PCR ran on 60 Vbeta and 13 Jbeta primers. Assay used: immunoSEQ multiplex PCR; TCRdb lists only in-frame clones, some missing. The sample holds about 120,000 clones, roughly 83% seen once. Germline V gene data show CDR1 as LGHNA and CDR2 as YNFKEQ. V lost 5 bases to trimming and J lost 0 bases, with 17 bases between them. This CDR3 contains 17 residues. Notes on this clone: What it binds is unknown.

The origin of this receptor is a man younger than 30 in good health and CMV-seropositive. The sequenced sample consisted of PBMCs. The rearrangement joins TRBV4-2 to TRBJ2-1; no clear D gene. The CDR3 region has the DNA TGTGCCAGCAGCGCGAAGATAGGCGGCGGCTCCTACAATGAGCAGTTCTTC. Encoded protein: CASSAKIGGGSYNEQFF.